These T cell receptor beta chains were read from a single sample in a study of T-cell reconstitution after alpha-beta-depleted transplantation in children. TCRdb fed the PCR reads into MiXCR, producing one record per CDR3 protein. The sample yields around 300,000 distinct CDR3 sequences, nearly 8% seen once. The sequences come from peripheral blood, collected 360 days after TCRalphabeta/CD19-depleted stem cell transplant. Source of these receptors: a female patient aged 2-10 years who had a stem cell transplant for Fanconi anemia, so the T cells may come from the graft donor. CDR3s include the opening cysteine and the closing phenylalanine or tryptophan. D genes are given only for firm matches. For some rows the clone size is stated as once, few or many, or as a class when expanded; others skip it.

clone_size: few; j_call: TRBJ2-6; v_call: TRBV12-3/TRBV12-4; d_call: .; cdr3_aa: CASSLALRGSGANVLTF; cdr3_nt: TGTGCCAGCAGTTTAGCTTTAAGGGGGTCTGGGGCCAACGTCCTGACTTTC
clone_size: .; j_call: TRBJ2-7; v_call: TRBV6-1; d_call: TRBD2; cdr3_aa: CASSPGRGGPYEQYF; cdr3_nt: TGTGCCAGCAGTCCCGGCCGGGGGGGGCCGTACGAGCAGTACTTC
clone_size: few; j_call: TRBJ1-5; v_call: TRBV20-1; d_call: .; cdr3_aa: CSARKSIDQPQHF; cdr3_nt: TGCAGTGCTAGGAAATCGATCGATCAGCCCCAGCATTTT
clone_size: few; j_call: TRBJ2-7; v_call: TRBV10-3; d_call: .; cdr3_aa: CAISESVGGSSSYEQYF; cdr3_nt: TGTGCCATCAGTGAGTCTGTGGGGGGCAGTAGCTCCTACGAGCAGTACTTC
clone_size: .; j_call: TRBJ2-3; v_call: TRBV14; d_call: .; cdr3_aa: CASSAGNLADTQYF; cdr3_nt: TGTGCCAGCAGCGCAGGGAATTTGGCAGATACGCAGTATTTT
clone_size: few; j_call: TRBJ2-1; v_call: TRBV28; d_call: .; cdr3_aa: CASRKGPSYNEQFF; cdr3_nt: TGTGCCAGCAGGAAAGGTCCCTCCTACAATGAGCAGTTCTTC
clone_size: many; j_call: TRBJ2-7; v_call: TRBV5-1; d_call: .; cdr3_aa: CASSLMASESYEQYF; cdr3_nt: TGCGCCAGCAGCTTGATGGCTAGCGAGTCCTACGAGCAGTACTTC
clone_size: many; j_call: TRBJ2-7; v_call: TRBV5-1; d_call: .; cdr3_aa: CASSLDRYSYEQYF; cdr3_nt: TGCGCCAGCAGCTTGGACAGGTACTCCTACGAGCAGTACTTC
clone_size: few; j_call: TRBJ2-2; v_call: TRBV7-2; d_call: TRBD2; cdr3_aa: CASSFSSGGITGELFF; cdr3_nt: TGTGCCAGCAGCTTCTCTAGCGGGGGGATAACCGGGGAGCTGTTTTTT
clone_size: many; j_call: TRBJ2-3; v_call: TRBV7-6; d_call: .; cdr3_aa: CASSLVGTPPPDTQYF; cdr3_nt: TGTGCCAGCAGCTTAGTAGGGACTCCTCCCCCAGATACGCAGTATTTT
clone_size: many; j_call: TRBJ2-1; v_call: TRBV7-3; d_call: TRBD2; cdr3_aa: CASSLAGLAGSNEQFF; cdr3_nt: TGTGCCAGCAGCTTAGCCGGACTAGCGGGGTCCAATGAGCAGTTCTTC
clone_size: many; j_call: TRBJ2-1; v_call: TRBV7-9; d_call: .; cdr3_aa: CASSKHPLKAYNEQFF; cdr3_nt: TGTGCCAGCAGCAAACACCCCTTGAAGGCCTACAATGAGCAGTTCTTC
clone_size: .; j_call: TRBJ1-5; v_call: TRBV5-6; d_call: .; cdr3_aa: CASSLGYGRVSNQPQHF; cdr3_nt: TGTGCCAGCAGCTTGGGATACGGGCGGGTTAGCAATCAGCCCCAGCATTTT
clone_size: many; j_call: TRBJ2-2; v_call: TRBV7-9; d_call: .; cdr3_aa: CASSLQGITAGELFF; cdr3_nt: TGTGCCAGCAGCTTACAGGGAATTACGGCCGGGGAGCTGTTTTTT
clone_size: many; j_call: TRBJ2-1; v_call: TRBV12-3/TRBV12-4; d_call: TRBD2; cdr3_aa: CASSLGTSFISYNEQFF; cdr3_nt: TGTGCCAGCAGTTTGGGGACTAGCTTTATCTCCTACAATGAGCAGTTCTTC
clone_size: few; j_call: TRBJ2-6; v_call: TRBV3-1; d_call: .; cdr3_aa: CASSQEAGFGANVLTF; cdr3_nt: TGTGCCAGCAGCCAAGAAGCCGGGTTTGGGGCCAACGTCCTGACTTTC
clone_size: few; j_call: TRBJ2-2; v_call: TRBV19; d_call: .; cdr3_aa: CASRVRGYGELFF; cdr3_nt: TGTGCCAGTAGGGTCAGGGGATACGGGGAGCTGTTTTTT
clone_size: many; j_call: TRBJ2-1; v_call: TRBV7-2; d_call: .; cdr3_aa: CRTRNGYNEQFF; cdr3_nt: TGTCGTACCCGCAACGGCTACAATGAGCAGTTCTTC
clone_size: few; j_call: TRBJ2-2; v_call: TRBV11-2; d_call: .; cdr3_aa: CASSSVGGGGTGELFF; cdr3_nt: TGTGCCAGCAGCTCCGTGGGGGGCGGCGGCACCGGGGAGCTGTTTTTT
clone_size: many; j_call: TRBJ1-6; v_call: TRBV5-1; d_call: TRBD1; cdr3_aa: CASSTGQGNSPLHF; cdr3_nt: TGCGCCAGCAGCACCGGACAGGGGAATTCACCCCTCCACTTT
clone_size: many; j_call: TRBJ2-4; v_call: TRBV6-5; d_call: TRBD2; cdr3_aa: CASSSIAGGENIQYF; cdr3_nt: TGTGCCAGCAGTTCCATTGCGGGAGGGGAAAACATTCAGTACTTC
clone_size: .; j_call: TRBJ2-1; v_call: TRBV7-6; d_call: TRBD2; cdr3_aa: CASSFAGGAGYEQFF; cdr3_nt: TGTGCCAGCAGCTTCGCGGGGGGGGCAGGGTATGAGCAGTTCTTC
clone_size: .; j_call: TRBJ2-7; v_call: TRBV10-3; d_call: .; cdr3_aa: CAIRDRVLSSSYEQYF; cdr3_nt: TGTGCCATCCGTGACAGAGTTCTGTCGAGCTCCTACGAGCAGTACTTC
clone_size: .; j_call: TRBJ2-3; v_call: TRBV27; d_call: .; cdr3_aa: CASSLGAGVGTDTQYF; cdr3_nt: TGTGCCAGCAGTTTAGGGGCAGGGGTAGGCACAGATACGCAGTATTTT
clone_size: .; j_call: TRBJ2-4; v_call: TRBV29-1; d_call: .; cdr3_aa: CSVGTIDIQYF; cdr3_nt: TGCAGCGTTGGGACCATAGACATTCAGTACTTC
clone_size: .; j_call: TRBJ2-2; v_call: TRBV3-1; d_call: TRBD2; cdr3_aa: CASSQLNGRGTNTGELFF; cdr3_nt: TGTGCCAGCAGCCAACTTAATGGGAGGGGTACGAACACCGGGGAGCTGTTTTTT
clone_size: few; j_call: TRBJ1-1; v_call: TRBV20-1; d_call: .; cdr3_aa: CSARDPAGLGTEAFF; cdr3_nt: TGCAGTGCTAGAGATCCGGCAGGTTTGGGCACTGAAGCTTTCTTT
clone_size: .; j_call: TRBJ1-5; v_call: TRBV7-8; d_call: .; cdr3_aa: CASSLTRDQPQHF; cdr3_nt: TGTGCCAGCAGCTTAACCAGGGATCAGCCCCAGCATTTT
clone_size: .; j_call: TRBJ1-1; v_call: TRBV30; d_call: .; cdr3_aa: CAWDLRVNTEAFF; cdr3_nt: TGTGCCTGGGACCTTAGGGTGAACACTGAAGCTTTCTTT
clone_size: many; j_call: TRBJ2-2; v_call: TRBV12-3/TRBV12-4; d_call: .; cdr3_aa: CASSNVGIPGVGELFF; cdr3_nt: TGTGCCAGCAGCAACGTTGGGATACCGGGGGTAGGGGAGCTGTTTTTT
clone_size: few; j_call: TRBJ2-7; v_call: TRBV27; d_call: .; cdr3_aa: CASSSRAYYEQYF; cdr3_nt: TGTGCCAGCAGCAGCCGGGCCTATTACGAGCAGTACTTC
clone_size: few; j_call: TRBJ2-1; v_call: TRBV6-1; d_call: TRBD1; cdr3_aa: CASSASGTAFYNEQFF; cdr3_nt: TGTGCCAGCAGTGCTTCCGGGACAGCTTTTTACAATGAGCAGTTCTTC
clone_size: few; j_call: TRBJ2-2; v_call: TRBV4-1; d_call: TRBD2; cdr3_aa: CASSQVVGRSAGEGNTGELFF; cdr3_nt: TGCGCCAGCAGCCAAGTGGTAGGCCGGTCGGCGGGAGAGGGGAACACCGGGGAGCTGTTTTTT
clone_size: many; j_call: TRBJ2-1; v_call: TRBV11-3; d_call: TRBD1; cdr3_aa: CASSEPGQGYNEQFF; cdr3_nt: TGTGCCAGCAGCGAACCGGGACAGGGGTACAATGAGCAGTTCTTC
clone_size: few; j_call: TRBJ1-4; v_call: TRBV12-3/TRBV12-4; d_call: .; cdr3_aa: CASSLDSRKEKLFF; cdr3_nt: TGTGCCAGCAGTCTGGACAGCCGGAAGGAAAAACTGTTTTTT
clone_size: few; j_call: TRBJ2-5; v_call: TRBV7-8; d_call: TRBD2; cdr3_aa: CASSRGTSEVEETQYF; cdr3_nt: TGTGCCAGCAGCCGAGGGACTAGCGAAGTGGAAGAGACCCAGTACTTC
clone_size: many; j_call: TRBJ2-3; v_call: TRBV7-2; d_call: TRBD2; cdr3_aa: CASSLAGLALTDTQYF; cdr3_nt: TGTGCCAGCAGCTTAGCAGGACTAGCATTGACAGATACGCAGTATTTT
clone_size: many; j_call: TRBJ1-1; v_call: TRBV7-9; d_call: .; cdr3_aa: CASSLGSSGYEAFF; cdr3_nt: TGTGCCAGCAGCTTAGGATCATCAGGGTATGAAGCTTTCTTT
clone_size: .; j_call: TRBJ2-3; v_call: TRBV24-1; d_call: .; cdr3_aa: CATSDLKGSDTQYF; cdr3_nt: TGTGCCACCAGTGATTTAAAGGGGTCAGATACGCAGTATTTT
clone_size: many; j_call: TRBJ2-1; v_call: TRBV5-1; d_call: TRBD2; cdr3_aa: CASSPFSGINGNEQFF; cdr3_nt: TGCGCCAGCAGCCCTTTTAGCGGGATAAATGGCAATGAGCAGTTCTTC
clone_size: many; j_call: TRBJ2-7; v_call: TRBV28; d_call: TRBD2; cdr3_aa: CASSPGLAGPYEQYF; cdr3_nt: TGTGCCAGCAGCCCGGGACTAGCGGGACCCTACGAGCAGTACTTC
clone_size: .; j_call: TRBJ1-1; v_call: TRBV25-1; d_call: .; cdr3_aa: CASSEWGGTEAFF; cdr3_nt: TGTGCCAGCAGTGAGTGGGGCGGGACTGAAGCTTTCTTT
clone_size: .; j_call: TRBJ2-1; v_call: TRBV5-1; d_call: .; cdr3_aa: CASSSDRGRINEQFF; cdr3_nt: TGCGCCAGCAGCTCGGACCGGGGCCGTATCAATGAGCAGTTCTTC
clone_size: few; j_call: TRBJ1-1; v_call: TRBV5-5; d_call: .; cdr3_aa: CASSVGPADTEAFF; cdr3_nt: TGTGCCAGCAGCGTGGGACCAGCGGACACTGAAGCTTTCTTT
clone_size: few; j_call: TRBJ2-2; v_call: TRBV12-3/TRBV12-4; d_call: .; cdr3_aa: CASSLRRRALRGNTGELFF; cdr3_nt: TGTGCCAGCAGTTTAAGGCGGCGGGCCCTCCGGGGTAACACCGGGGAGCTGTTTTTT
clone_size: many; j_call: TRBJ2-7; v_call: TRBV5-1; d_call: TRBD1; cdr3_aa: CASSRRPDRAGNHEQYF; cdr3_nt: TGCGCCAGCAGCCGAAGACCCGACAGGGCCGGGAACCACGAGCAGTACTTC
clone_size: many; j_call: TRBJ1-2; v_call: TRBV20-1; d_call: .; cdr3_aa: CSAREGRANYGYTF; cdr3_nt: TGCAGTGCTAGAGAAGGCAGGGCGAACTATGGCTACACCTTC
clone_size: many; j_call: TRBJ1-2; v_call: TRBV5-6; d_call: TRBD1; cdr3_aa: CASSLGTGGGYTF; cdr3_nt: TGTGCCAGCAGCTTGGGGACAGGGGGAGGCTACACCTTC
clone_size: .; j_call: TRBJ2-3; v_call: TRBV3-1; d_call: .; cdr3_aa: CASSQAGAYSDTQYF; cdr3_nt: TGTGCCAGCAGCCAAGCAGGAGCTTATTCAGATACGCAGTATTTT
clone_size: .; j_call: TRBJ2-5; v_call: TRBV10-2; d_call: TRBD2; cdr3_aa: CASSEPGLAGGLTQYF; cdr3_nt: TGCGCCAGCAGTGAGCCCGGACTAGCGGGGGGGCTTACCCAGTACTTC
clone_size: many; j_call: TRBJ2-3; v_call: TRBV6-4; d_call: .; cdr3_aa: CASSERGGTDTQYF; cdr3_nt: TGTGCCAGCAGTGAACGAGGCGGCACAGATACGCAGTATTTT
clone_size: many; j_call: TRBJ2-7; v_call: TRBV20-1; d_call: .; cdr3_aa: CSARITGLYEQYF; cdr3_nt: TGCAGTGCTAGAATTACGGGTCTTTACGAGCAGTACTTC